This T cell receptor beta chain was observed in a study of radiation and T cells in renal cell carcinoma. Noted time point: baseline pretreatment blood. Treatment: 15 Gy SBRT to primary tumor, nephrectomy 4 weeks later. TCRdb keeps only in-frame clones here, not all; method: immunoSEQ multiplex PCR. The table includes tens of thousands of clones, 65% to 85% detected once. V gave up 0 bases and J gave up 2 bases, with 8 bases separating them. The CDR3 loop spans 14 amino acids. Germline CDR1 SGHRS, CDR2 YFSETQ. The J gene is TRBJ2-5, the V gene TRBV5-1; D ambiguous. This sample comprised blood, obtained from a patient whose treatment included radiotherapy and nephrectomy. This sequence originates from a man in his fifties or sixties with renal cell carcinoma. CDR3 DNA: TGCGCCAGCAGCTTGGAGTTAAATCAAGAGACCCAGTACTTC. The encoded protein is CASSLELNQETQYF.